The TCR beta chain under discussion was sequenced for a study of T-cell reconstitution after alpha-beta-depleted transplantation in children. During its preparation, the TCRbeta library received unique molecular identifiers. TCRdb reprocessed the PCR reads via MiXCR and lists one record per CDR3 protein. The sample shows some 70,000 distinct CDR3 sequences, just under 7.5% of them seen only once. There are many counts of this clonotype. CDR3 length: 17 residues. CDR1 is LGHDT and CDR2 is YNNKEL in the germline V gene (reference sequence). Trimming stripped 4 bases from V and 5 bases from J, with 21 bases between.

The chain is built from TRBV3-1 and TRBJ1-5, with D possibly being TRBD1 (5 bases). The sequenced sample was PBMCs from the stem cell graft donor, obtained from the stem cell graft. This sequence originates from a human donor who donated a stem cell graft to a child with acute lymphoblastic leukemia. The CDR3 sequence is CASSRPTSQGLHQPQHF. The DNA for the CDR3 is TGTGCCAGCAGCCGACCTACCTCTCAGGGTCTCCATCAGCCCCAGCATTTT.